Listed below are T cell receptor beta chains from one sample, sequenced in a study of blood T cell repertoires in COVID-19. Using immunoSEQ multiplex PCR, the repertoire was profiled, and TCRdb retains in-frame clones only, with some absent. The data contain tens of thousands of clones, roughly 84% of them singletons. The sequenced material came from peripheral blood. The source is a human donor in a cohort sampled during active COVID-19. The CDR3 runs from the conserved cysteine through the conserved F or W. Each record gives: D gene, clone size, J gene, V gene, CDR3 protein, CDR3 DNA. D genes are given only for firm matches. Not all rows give a size; the values are once, few, many and, for expanded clones, a class.

D: TRBD1
size: once
J: TRBJ2-7
V: TRBV28
CDR3: CASSLLDRGHEQYF
DNA: TGTGCCAGCAGTTTATTGGACAGGGGGCACGAGCAGTACTTC

D: TRBD2
size: -
J: TRBJ2-3
V: TRBV3-1/TRBV3-2
CDR3: CASSSSSGGVRTDTQYF
DNA: TGTGCCAGCAGCTCCTCTAGCGGGGGGGTACGCACAGATACGCAGTATTTT

D: TRBD2
size: -
J: TRBJ2-5
V: TRBV4-3
CDR3: CASSQERGAKETQYF
DNA: TGCGCCAGCAGCCAAGAGCGGGGGGCGAAAGAGACCCAGTACTTC

D: TRBD1
size: -
J: TRBJ2-7
V: TRBV25-1
CDR3: CASSAPGQGLGEQYF
DNA: TGTGCCAGCAGTGCCCCGGGACAGGGGTTAGGCGAGCAGTACTTC

D: TRBD2
size: few
J: TRBJ2-1
V: TRBV6-4
CDR3: CASSYQAGGIYNEQFF
DNA: TGTGCCAGCAGTTATCAAGCGGGGGGCATCTACAATGAGCAGTTCTTC

D: TRBD1
size: -
J: TRBJ2-7
V: TRBV28
CDR3: CASSSSPGTGVNYEQYF
DNA: TGTGCCAGCAGTTCATCTCCCGGGACAGGGGTAAATTACGAGCAGTACTTC

D: -
size: -
J: TRBJ2-6
V: TRBV24-1
CDR3: CATSNSGLVFSGANVLTF
DNA: TGTGCCACCAGTAACTCGGGACTCGTCTTCTCTGGGGCCAACGTCCTGACTTTC

D: TRBD2
size: -
J: TRBJ2-7
V: TRBV9
CDR3: CASSVAGGGYEQYF
DNA: TGTGCCAGCAGCGTAGCGGGGGGGGGCTACGAGCAGTACTTC

D: TRBD2
size: -
J: TRBJ2-1
V: TRBV7-9
CDR3: CASSELAGGAQFF
DNA: TGTGCCAGCAGCGAACTAGCGGGGGGAGCGCAGTTCTTC

D: -
size: -
J: TRBJ1-1
V: TRBV29-1
CDR3: CSCDMNTEAFF
DNA: TGCAGCTGCGACATGAACACTGAAGCTTTCTTT

D: -
size: -
J: TRBJ1-1
V: TRBV5-1
CDR3: CASDDGGTEAFF
DNA: TGCGCCAGTGATGACGGGGGGACTGAAGCTTTCTTT

D: TRBD1
size: -
J: TRBJ2-7
V: TRBV9
CDR3: CASSVGQGVSYEQYF
DNA: TGTGCCAGCAGCGTAGGACAGGGGGTCTCCTACGAGCAGTACTTC

D: -
size: few
J: TRBJ1-6
V: TRBV7-9
CDR3: CASSLNTGNSPLHF
DNA: TGTGCCAGCAGCTTAAATACAGGGAATTCACCCCTCCACTTT

D: -
size: -
J: TRBJ2-7
V: TRBV23-1
CDR3: CASSPAGWGHEQYF
DNA: TGCGCCAGCAGTCCGGCGGGATGGGGCCACGAGCAGTACTTC

D: -
size: few
J: TRBJ1-6
V: TRBV7-7
CDR3: CASSTGPNSPLHF
DNA: TGTGCCAGCAGTACAGGACCCAATTCACCCCTCCACTTT

D: -
size: once
J: TRBJ1-2
V: TRBV18
CDR3: CASSPDRNYGYTF
DNA: TGTGCCAGCTCACCAGACAGAAACTATGGCTACACCTTC

D: TRBD1
size: -
J: TRBJ1-1
V: TRBV7-9
CDR3: CASSFRTGRVTEAFF
DNA: TGTGCCAGCAGCTTTAGGACAGGGCGGGTCACTGAAGCTTTCTTT

D: TRBD1
size: once
J: TRBJ2-7
V: TRBV6-5
CDR3: CASSGTGFPYEQYF
DNA: TGTGCCAGCAGCGGGACAGGGTTCCCCTACGAGCAGTACTTC

D: TRBD1
size: -
J: TRBJ2-5
V: TRBV9
CDR3: CASSVGGQGYQETQYF
DNA: TGTGCCAGCAGCGTAGGGGGACAGGGTTATCAAGAGACCCAGTACTTC

D: -
size: -
J: TRBJ2-2
V: TRBV12-2
CDR3: CASRTNRTGGADGELFF
DNA: TGTGCAAGTCGCACCAATAGGACAGGGGGCGCCGACGGGGAGCTGTTTTTT

D: -
size: -
J: TRBJ1-2
V: TRBV6-2/TRBV6-3
CDR3: CASSYAGTSGGYTF
DNA: TGTGCCAGCAGTTACGCGGGAACTTCGGGTGGCTACACCTTC

D: TRBD2
size: few
J: TRBJ2-7
V: TRBV5-3
CDR3: CARSFPVGSGGNEQYF
DNA: TGTGCCAGAAGCTTCCCTGTGGGTAGCGGGGGAAACGAGCAGTACTTC

D: TRBD2
size: -
J: TRBJ2-7
V: TRBV7-2
CDR3: CASSLRAGVSRSYEQYF
DNA: TGTGCCAGCAGCCTCAGGGCGGGGGTATCCCGTTCCTACGAGCAGTACTTC

D: TRBD1
size: -
J: TRBJ1-1
V: TRBV4-2
CDR3: CASSQEKQGLYTLNTEAFF
DNA: TGTGCCAGCAGCCAGGAAAAACAGGGGCTCTATACTCTGAACACTGAAGCTTTCTTT

D: TRBD1
size: once
J: TRBJ2-7
V: TRBV7-2
CDR3: CASSFLGTGTYEQYF
DNA: TGTGCCAGCAGCTTTCTCGGGACAGGAACCTACGAGCAGTACTTC

D: -
size: -
J: TRBJ1-1
V: TRBV7-6
CDR3: CASSLGGPGTEAFF
DNA: TGTGCCAGCAGCTTAGGAGGGCCGGGTACTGAAGCTTTCTTT

D: TRBD1
size: -
J: TRBJ1-4
V: TRBV7-7
CDR3: CASSFGTATNEKLFF
DNA: TGTGCTAGCAGCTTCGGGACAGCAACTAATGAAAAACTGTTTTTT

D: TRBD1
size: -
J: TRBJ1-5
V: TRBV2
CDR3: CASRETGDRRMPQHF
DNA: TGTGCCAGCAGGGAGACAGGGGATCGCAGGATGCCCCAGCATTTT

D: -
size: -
J: TRBJ1-2
V: TRBV10-3
CDR3: CAISEEGYGYTF
DNA: TGTGCCATCAGTGAGGAGGGATATGGCTACACCTTC

D: TRBD1
size: once
J: TRBJ1-2
V: TRBV7-6
CDR3: CASSSLDRNYGYTF
DNA: TGTGCCAGCAGCTCCCTGGACAGGAACTATGGCTACACCTTC

D: TRBD2
size: -
J: TRBJ2-3
V: TRBV6-4
CDR3: CASSENTGGTDTQYF
DNA: TGTGCCAGCAGTGAAAATACGGGGGGGACAGATACGCAGTATTTT

D: -
size: few
J: TRBJ1-1
V: TRBV5-1
CDR3: CASSFGVSGVLNTEAFF
DNA: TGCGCCAGCAGCTTTGGGGTATCAGGGGTCCTAAACACTGAAGCTTTCTTT

D: -
size: -
J: TRBJ2-7
V: TRBV7-2
CDR3: CASSILVREQYF
DNA: TGTGCCAGCAGCATACTAGTTCGCGAGCAGTACTTC

D: TRBD1
size: -
J: TRBJ1-2
V: TRBV19
CDR3: CASSSGQGDGYTF
DNA: TGTGCCAGTAGTAGCGGACAGGGCGACGGCTACACCTTC

D: -
size: -
J: TRBJ2-5
V: TRBV28
CDR3: CASKKQGSETQYF
DNA: TGTGCCAGTAAAAAACAGGGCTCGGAGACCCAGTACTTC

D: -
size: -
J: TRBJ2-3
V: TRBV7-2
CDR3: CASSRDRRDTQYF
DNA: TGTGCCAGCAGCCGCGATCGTAGAGATACGCAGTATTTT

D: -
size: -
J: TRBJ2-1
V: TRBV19
CDR3: CASSIVAGGGPYNEQFF
DNA: TGTGCCAGTAGTATAGTTGCGGGCGGGGGCCCATACAATGAGCAGTTCTTC

D: TRBD1
size: -
J: TRBJ2-7
V: TRBV10-3
CDR3: CAISAGTGRYEQYF
DNA: TGTGCCATCAGTGCCGGGACAGGCCGCTACGAGCAGTACTTC

D: -
size: -
J: TRBJ2-7
V: TRBV15
CDR3: CATSTHPGRVSYEQYF
DNA: TGTGCCACCAGCACCCACCCCGGCAGGGTCTCCTACGAGCAGTACTTC

D: -
size: -
J: TRBJ2-3
V: TRBV18
CDR3: CASLTGGGSRTDTQYF
DNA: TGTGCCAGCCTCACCGGTGGCGGATCGAGAACAGATACGCAGTATTTT

D: TRBD1
size: -
J: TRBJ1-2
V: TRBV6-4
CDR3: CASRPIPRTGGGENYGYTF
DNA: TGTGCCAGCAGACCTATCCCACGGACAGGGGGCGGGGAGAACTATGGCTACACCTTC

D: TRBD1
size: -
J: TRBJ2-1
V: TRBV19
CDR3: CASRKDRSSYNEQFF
DNA: TGTGCCAGTAGGAAGGACAGGAGCTCCTACAATGAGCAGTTCTTC

D: -
size: once
J: TRBJ2-4
V: TRBV6-6
CDR3: CASSYSAGAENIQYF
DNA: TGTGCCAGCAGTTACTCAGCGGGCGCCGAAAACATTCAGTACTTC

D: -
size: -
J: TRBJ2-1
V: TRBV6-2/TRBV6-3
CDR3: CASSLRVTGRYNEQFF
DNA: TGTGCCAGCAGTTTGAGGGTAACGGGGAGGTACAATGAGCAGTTCTTC

D: TRBD1
size: -
J: TRBJ1-4
V: TRBV6-1
CDR3: CAGRQGWDEKLFF
DNA: TGTGCCGGCCGACAGGGATGGGATGAAAAACTGTTTTTT

D: TRBD1
size: -
J: TRBJ1-5
V: TRBV6-5
CDR3: CASSYSGQGSQPQHF
DNA: TGTGCCAGCAGTTACTCGGGACAGGGGAGTCAGCCCCAGCATTTT

D: TRBD2
size: -
J: TRBJ2-2
V: TRBV11-3
CDR3: CASSFSGGTGELFF
DNA: TGTGCCAGCAGCTTTAGCGGGGGCACCGGGGAGCTGTTTTTT

D: -
size: -
J: TRBJ1-2
V: TRBV4-3
CDR3: CASSQESARGYGYTF
DNA: TGCGCCAGCAGCCAAGAGTCGGCCAGGGGCTATGGCTACACCTTC

D: TRBD1
size: -
J: TRBJ1-6
V: TRBV7-6
CDR3: CASSPGTGGSPLHF
DNA: TGTGCCAGCAGCCCAGGGACAGGCGGCTCACCCCTCCACTTT

D: -
size: -
J: TRBJ2-1
V: TRBV7-9
CDR3: CASPSGHREMWNEQFF
DNA: TGTGCCAGCCCCTCGGGCCACAGGGAGATGTGGAATGAGCAGTTCTTC

D: TRBD1
size: -
J: TRBJ2-7
V: TRBV19
CDR3: CASSFRQGEVEQYF
DNA: TGTGCCAGTAGTTTCCGACAGGGGGAGGTCGAGCAGTACTTC

D: TRBD2
size: -
J: TRBJ2-5
V: TRBV5-4
CDR3: CASRDGTTRETQYF
DNA: TGTGCCAGCAGGGACGGGACTACCAGAGAGACCCAGTACTTC

D: -
size: once
J: TRBJ2-5
V: TRBV12-3/TRBV12-4
CDR3: CASSPTWEETQYF
DNA: TGTGCCAGCAGTCCTACGTGGGAGGAGACCCAGTACTTC

D: -
size: -
J: TRBJ1-5
V: TRBV19
CDR3: CASSITVYSNQPQHF
DNA: TGTGCCAGTAGTATAACTGTGTATAGCAATCAGCCCCAGCATTTT

D: TRBD2
size: -
J: TRBJ2-1
V: TRBV5-4
CDR3: CASALAGGINEQFF
DNA: TGTGCCAGCGCACTAGCGGGGGGTATCAATGAGCAGTTCTTC